This T cell receptor (beta chain) derives from a study of chemoradiotherapy in HPV16-positive cancers. Whole-study context: Functional T-cell assays on a couple of HPV16-positive patients' cells defined candidate HPV-specific clones and common TCR motifs. Study-level results: During treatment, candidate HPV-specific clones and E7-related motifs expanded in tumor. Functional assays defining HPV-specific T cells used only a couple of HPV16-positive patients.

The germline V gene has CDR1 KGHSH and CDR2 LQKENI. The CDR3 sequence is 13 residues long. The V end was cut by 0 bases, the J end by 6 bases, with 8 bases between. On this clone: Antigen: not known.

Clones were sequenced by immunoSEQ multiplex PCR, and TCRdb holds only the in-frame ones, with some missing. The sample contains around 62,000 clones, roughly 86% of which appear only once. The chain has TRBV18 and TRBJ1-1; D is uncertain. This TCR was sampled from a human donor with HPV-associated anogenital cancer. Material: blood, obtained from a patient who underwent chemoradiotherapy. The CDR3 nucleotides are TGTGCCAGCTCACCACCGGTACAGTCTGAAGCTTTCTTT. Amino acid sequence: CASSPPVQSEAFF. The full variable domain, its missing parts supplied by reference TRBV18 and TRBJ1-1, is NAGVMQNPRHLVRRRGQEARLRCSPMKGHSHVYWYRQLPEEGLKFMVYLQKENIIDESGMPKERFSAEFPKEGPSILRIQQVVRGDSAAYFCASSPPVQSEAFFGQGTRLTVV.